This note documents a single T cell receptor beta chain sequence. This sample is part of a study of blood T cell repertoires in COVID-19. On the study more broadly: Sample material is recorded as cDNA or gDNA derived from T cells, B-cell-depleted T cells, or PBMCs.

Seattle's enrolled individuals joined amid active infection and were then monitored longitudinally. CDR1 is SEHNR and CDR2 is FQNEAQ in the germline V gene (reference sequence). After removal of 3 bases from V and 8 bases from J, the junction contained 9 bases not matched to a gene. The CDR3 is 14 residues long. Only in-frame clones appear in the TCRdb table, and some are missing; sequencing was by immunoSEQ multiplex PCR. Here the sample spans fewer than 700,000 clones, less than 90% being singletons. This chain joins TRBV7-9 and TRBJ1-2, with TRBD1 matching over 7 bases. The specimen sequenced was peripheral blood. The sequence was collected from a woman between 50 and 59 years old with COVID-19, enrolled during active disease. CDR3 residues: CASSLPSQGTGYTF. The CDR3 region has the DNA TGTGCCAGCAGCTTGCCATCACAGGGGACCGGCTACACCTTC. Full variable domain (rest looked up from reference TRBV7-9 and TRBJ1-2): DTGVSQNPRHKITKRGQNVTFRCDPISEHNRLYWYRQTLGQGPEFLTYFQNEAQLEKSRLLSDRFSAERPKGSFSTLEIQRTEQGDSAMYLCASSLPSQGTGYTFGSGTRLTVV.